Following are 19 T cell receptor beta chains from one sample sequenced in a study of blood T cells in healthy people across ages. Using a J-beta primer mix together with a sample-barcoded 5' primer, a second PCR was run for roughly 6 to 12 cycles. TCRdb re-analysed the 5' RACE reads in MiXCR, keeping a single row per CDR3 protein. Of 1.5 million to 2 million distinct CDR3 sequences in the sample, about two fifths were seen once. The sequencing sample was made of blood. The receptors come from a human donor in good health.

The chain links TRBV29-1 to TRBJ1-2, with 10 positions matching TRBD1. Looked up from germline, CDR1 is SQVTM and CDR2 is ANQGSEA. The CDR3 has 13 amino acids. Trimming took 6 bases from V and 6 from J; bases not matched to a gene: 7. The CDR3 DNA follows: TGCAGCGTCGAGACCGGGACAGGGGATGGCTACACCTTC. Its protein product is CSVETGTGDGYTF. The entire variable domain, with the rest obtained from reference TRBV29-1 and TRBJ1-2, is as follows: SAVISQKPSRDICQRGTSLTIQCQVDSQVTMMFWYRQQPGQSLTLIATANQGSEATYESGFVIDKFPISRPNLTFSTLTVSNMSPEDSSIYLCSVETGTGDGYTFGSGTRLTVV.

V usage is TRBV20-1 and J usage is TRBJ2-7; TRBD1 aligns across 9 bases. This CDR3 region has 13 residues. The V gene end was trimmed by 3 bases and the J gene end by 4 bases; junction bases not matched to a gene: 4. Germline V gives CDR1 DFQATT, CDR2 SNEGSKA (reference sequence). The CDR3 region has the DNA TGCAGTGCTAGGTCCGGGACAGGGTACGAGCAGTACTTC. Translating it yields CSARSGTGYEQYF.

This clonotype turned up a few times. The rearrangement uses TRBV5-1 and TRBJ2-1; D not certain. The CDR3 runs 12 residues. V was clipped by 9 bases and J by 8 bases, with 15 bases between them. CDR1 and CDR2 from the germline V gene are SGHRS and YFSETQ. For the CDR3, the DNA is TGCGCCACAAACACCTATGATGATGAGCAGTTCTTC. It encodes CATNTYDDEQFF.

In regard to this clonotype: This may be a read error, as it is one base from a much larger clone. In DNA, the CDR3 is TGTGCCAGCAGCTTAGGGCAGGAAAAGTACAATGAGCAGTACTTC. Its translation is CASSLGQEKYNEQYF. The rearrangement joins TRBV7-2 to TRBJ2-5; D is undetermined. The CDR3 runs 15 residues. CDR1 and CDR2 (germline): SGHTA, FQGNSA. Deletions cut 1 base from V and 11 bases from J, with 20 bases between.

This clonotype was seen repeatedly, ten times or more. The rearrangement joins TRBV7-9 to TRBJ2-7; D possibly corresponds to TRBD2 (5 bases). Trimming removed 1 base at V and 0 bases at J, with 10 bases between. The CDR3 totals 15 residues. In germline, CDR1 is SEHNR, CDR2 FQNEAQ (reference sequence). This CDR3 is CASSLGRGFSYEQYF. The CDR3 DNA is TGTGCCAGCAGCTTAGGCCGGGGTTTCTCCTACGAGCAGTACTTC.

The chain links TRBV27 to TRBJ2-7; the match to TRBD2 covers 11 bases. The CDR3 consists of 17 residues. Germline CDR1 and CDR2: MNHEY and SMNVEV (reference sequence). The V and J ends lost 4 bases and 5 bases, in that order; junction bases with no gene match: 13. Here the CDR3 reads CASSSLAGGPTSDEQYF. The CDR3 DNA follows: TGTGCCAGCAGTTCGTTAGCGGGGGGGCCTACTTCCGACGAGCAGTACTTC.

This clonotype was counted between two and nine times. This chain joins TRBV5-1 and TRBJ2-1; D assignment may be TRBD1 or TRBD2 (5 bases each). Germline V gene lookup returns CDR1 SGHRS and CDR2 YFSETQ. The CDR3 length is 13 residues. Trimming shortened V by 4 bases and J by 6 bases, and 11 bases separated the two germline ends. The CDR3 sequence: CASSREGSNEQFF. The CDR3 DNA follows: TGCGCCAGCAGCCGAGAGGGGAGCAATGAGCAGTTCTTC.

In nucleotides, the CDR3 is TGTGCCAGCAGTGAACGAACAGGGGTTGTTCAGCCCCAGCATTTT. Protein sequence: CASSERTGVVQPQHF. The chain is built from TRBV2 and TRBJ1-5; 7 nucleotides match TRBD1. Germline CDR1 reads SNHLY; CDR2 reads FYNNEI. The J segment lost 6 bases and the V segment lost 2 bases, leaving 7 bases of the junction unmatched. This CDR3 is built from 15 residues.

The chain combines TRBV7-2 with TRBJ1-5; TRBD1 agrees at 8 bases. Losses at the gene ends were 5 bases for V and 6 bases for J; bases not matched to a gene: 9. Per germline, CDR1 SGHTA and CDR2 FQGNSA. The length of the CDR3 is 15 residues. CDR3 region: CASSTTGTGVQPQHF. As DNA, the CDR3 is TGTGCCAGCAGCACCACCGGGACAGGAGTTCAGCCCCAGCATTTT.

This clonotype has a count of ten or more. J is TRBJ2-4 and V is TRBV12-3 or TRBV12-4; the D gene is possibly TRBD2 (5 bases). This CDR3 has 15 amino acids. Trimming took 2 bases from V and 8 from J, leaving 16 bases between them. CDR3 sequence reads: CASSLSLTGNDIQYF. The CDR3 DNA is TGTGCCAGCAGTTTAAGTCTGACGGGGAATGACATTCAGTACTTC.

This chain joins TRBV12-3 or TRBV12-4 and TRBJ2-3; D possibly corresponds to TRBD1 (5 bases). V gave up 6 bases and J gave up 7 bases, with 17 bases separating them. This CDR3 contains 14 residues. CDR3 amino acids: CASSPEDRFYTQYF. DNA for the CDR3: TGTGCCAGCAGCCCTGAAGACAGATTTTATACGCAGTATTTT.

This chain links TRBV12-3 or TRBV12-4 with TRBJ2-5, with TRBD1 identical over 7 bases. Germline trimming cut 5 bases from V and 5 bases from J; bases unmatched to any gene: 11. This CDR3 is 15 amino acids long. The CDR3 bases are TGTGCCAGCAGTGGGGACAGTTCCTTGAGGGAGACCCAGTACTTC. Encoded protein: CASSGDSSLRETQYF.

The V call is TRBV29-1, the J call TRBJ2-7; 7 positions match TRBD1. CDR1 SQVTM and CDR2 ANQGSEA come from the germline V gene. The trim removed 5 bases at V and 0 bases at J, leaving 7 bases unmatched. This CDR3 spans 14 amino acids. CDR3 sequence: CSVSQTGSSYEQYF. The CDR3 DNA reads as TGCAGCGTTTCCCAGACAGGGAGCTCCTACGAGCAGTACTTC.

CDR3 nucleotides: TGCGCCAGCAGCCCTGGGACAGGTCAGGAGCAGTTCTTC. It specifies CASSPGTGQEQFF. V usage is TRBV5-1 and J usage is TRBJ2-1; 8 bases line up with TRBD1. Germline assignment: CDR1 SGHRS and CDR2 YFSETQ. With 4 bases clipped from V and 10 bases from J, the junction kept 7 bases outside the gene matches. The CDR3 is 13 amino acids.

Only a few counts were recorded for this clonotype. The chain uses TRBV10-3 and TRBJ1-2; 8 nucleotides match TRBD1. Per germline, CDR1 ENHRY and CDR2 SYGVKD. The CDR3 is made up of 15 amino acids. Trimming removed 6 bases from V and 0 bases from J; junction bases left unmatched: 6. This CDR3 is CAIRDREGTNYGYTF. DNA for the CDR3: TGTGCCATCAGGGACAGGGAAGGTACTAACTATGGCTACACCTTC.

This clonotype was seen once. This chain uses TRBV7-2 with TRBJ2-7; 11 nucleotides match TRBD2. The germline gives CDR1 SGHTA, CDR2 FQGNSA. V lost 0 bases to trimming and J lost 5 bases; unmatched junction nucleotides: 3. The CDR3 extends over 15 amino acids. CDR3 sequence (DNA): TGTGCCAGCAGCTTAGCCCTAGCGGGGGGCGACGAGCAGTACTTC. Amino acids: CASSLALAGGDEQYF.

The CDR3 loop reads CASSWTGEGFYEQYF. In nucleotides, the CDR3 is TGTGCCAGCAGTTGGACAGGGGAAGGTTTCTACGAGCAGTACTTC. This chain links TRBV12-3 or TRBV12-4 with TRBJ2-7; 9 bases map to TRBD1. With 4 bases clipped from V and 3 bases from J, the junction kept 7 bases outside the gene matches. CDR3 size: 15 residues.

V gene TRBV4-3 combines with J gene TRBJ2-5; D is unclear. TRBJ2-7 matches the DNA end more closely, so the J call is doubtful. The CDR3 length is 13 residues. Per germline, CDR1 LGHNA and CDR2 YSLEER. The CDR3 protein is CASSQEPGYEQYF. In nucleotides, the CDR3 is TGCGCCAGCAGCCAAGAGCCGGGCTACGAGCAGTACTTC.

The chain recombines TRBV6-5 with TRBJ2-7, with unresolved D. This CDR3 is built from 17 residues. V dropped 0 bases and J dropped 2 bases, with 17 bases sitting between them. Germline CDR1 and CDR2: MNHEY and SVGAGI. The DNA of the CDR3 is TGTGCCAGCAGTTACTCTCGACACCGAAAATTTACCTACGAGCAGTACTTC. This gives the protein CASSYSRHRKFTYEQYF.